This T cell receptor (beta chain) was documented in a study of CD8+CD57+ T cells in acquired aplastic anemia. The overall study: Each DNA sample taken from sorted CD4+ and CD8+ cells came to 3 to 4 ug on average. General study findings and limits: Comparison of patients with controls identified around 31 shared CD8+ CDR3 sequences. Significant differences in CD8+ Simpson's diversity were not observed between patients and controls.

This clonotype was observed many times. Its specificity is unknown. Profiling that covered TCR beta VDJ and CDR3 relied on genomic DNA as its template. TCRdb used MiXCR to reprocess the reads, holding one entry per CDR3 protein. The table includes fewer than 250,000 distinct CDR3 sequences, roughly 50% detected once. The authors sequenced patients whose flow cytometry had shown CD8+CD57+ cell expansion. No therapy had been given to the patients at the time of blood sampling. Germline CDR1 is LNHDA and CDR2 is SQIVND (reference sequence). V was cut by 0 bases and J by 3 bases, with 17 bases left in between. The CDR3 spans 18 residues.

The sample consisted of sorted CD4+, CD8+, or CD8+CD57+ T cells (not recorded which) from PBMCs. This clonotype originated in a human donor with aplastic anemia. The gene calls are TRBV19 and TRBJ1-4; D remains ambiguous. The CDR3 loop is CASSIDGPSRSANEKLFF. Here the CDR3 DNA reads TGTGCCAGTAGTATAGACGGCCCATCTAGAAGCGCTAATGAAAAACTGTTTTTT. The full variable domain, with the rest looked up from reference TRBV19 and TRBJ1-4, is DGGITQSPKYLFRKEGQNVTLSCEQNLNHDAMYWYRQDPGQGLRLIYYSQIVNDFQKGDIAEGYSVSREKKESFPLTVTSAQKNPTAFYLCASSIDGPSRSANEKLFFGSGTQLSVL.